This TCR beta chain was found in a study of blood T cell repertoires in COVID-19. TCRdb's table, derived via immunoSEQ multiplex PCR, lists solely in-frame clones and lacks some. The sample includes 120,000 or so clones, 77% seen only once; the top ten take 7.9%. The length of the CDR3 is 14 residues. Germline values: CDR1 MNHEY, CDR2 SVGAGI. The germline V and J ends were trimmed by 8 bases and 8 bases, with 20 bases remaining between them. The clonotype was recovered from a human donor in a cohort sampled during active COVID-19. The rearrangement uses TRBV6-5 and TRBJ2-3; a weak D match, TRBD1 (6 bases). The sample was peripheral blood. CDR3 amino acids: CASGPRGMRLTQYF. The CDR3 nucleotides are TGTGCCAGCGGACCCAGGGGCATGCGTCTTACGCAGTATTTT.